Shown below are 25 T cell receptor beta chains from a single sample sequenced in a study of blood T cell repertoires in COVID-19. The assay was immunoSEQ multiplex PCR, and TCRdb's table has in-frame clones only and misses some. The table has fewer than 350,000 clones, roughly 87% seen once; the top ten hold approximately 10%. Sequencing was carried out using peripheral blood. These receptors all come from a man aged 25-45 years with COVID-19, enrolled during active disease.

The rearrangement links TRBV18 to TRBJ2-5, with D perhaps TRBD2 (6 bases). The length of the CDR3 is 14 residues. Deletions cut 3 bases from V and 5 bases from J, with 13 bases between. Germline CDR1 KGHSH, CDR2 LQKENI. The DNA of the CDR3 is TGTGCCAGCTCACCCCCTCCGGGAGCGGAGACCCAGTACTTC. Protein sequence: CASSPPPGAETQYF.

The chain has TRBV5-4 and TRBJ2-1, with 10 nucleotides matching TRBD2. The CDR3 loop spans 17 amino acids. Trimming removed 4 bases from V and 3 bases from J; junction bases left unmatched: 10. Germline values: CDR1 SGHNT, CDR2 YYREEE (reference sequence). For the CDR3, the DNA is TGTGCCAGCAGCAGAAAGGGGACTAGCGCAAACTACAATGAGCAGTTCTTC. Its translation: CASSRKGTSANYNEQFF.

CDR3 amino acids: CASSQAGGAYF. The CDR3 DNA reads TGTGCCAGCAGCCAGGCAGGGGGAGCGTACTTC. The genes are TRBV3-1 (or the pseudogene TRBV3-2) and TRBJ2-4; 7 positions match TRBD1. Trimming cost V 3 bases and J 15 bases; bases outside gene matches: 5. The CDR3 loop spans 11 amino acids. CDR1 LGHDT and CDR2 YNNKEL come from the germline V gene (reference sequence).

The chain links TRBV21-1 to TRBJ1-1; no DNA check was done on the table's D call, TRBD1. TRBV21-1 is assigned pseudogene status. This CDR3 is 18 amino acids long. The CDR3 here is CASSKGGGRSLGDTEAFF. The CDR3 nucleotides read TGTGCCAGCAGCAAAGGAGGGGGTCGTAGTTTAGGGGACACTGAAGCTTTCTTT.

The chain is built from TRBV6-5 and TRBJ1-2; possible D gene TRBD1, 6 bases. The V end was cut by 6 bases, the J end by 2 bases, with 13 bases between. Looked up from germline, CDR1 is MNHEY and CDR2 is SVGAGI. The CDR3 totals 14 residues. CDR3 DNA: TGTGCCAGCAGGGTCAGGGGTCGAAACTATGGCTACACCTTC. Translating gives CASRVRGRNYGYTF.

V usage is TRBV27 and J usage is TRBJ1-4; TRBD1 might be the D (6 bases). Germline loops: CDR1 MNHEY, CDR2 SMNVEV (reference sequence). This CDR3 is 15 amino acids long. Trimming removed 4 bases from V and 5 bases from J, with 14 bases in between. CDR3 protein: CASSSGQPGNEKLFF. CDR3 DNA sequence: TGTGCCAGCAGTTCCGGACAGCCGGGCAATGAAAAACTGTTTTTT.

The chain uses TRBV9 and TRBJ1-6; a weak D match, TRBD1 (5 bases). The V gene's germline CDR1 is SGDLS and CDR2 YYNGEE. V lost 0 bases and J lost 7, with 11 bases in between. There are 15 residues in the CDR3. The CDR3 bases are TGTGCCAGCAGCGTAGGGGGGGACCCAAATTCACCCCTCCACTTT. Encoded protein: CASSVGGDPNSPLHF.

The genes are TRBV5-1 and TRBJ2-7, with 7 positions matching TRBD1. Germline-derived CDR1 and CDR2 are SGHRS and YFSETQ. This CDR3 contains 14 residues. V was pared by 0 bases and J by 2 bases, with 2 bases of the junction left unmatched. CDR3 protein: CASSLDRGPYEQYF. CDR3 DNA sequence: TGCGCCAGCAGCTTGGACAGGGGTCCCTACGAGCAGTACTTC.

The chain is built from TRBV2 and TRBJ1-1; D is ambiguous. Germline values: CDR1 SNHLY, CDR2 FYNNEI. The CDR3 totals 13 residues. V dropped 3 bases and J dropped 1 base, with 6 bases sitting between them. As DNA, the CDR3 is TGTGCCAGCAGTGATGACAAGAACACTGAAGCTTTCTTT. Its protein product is CASSDDKNTEAFF.

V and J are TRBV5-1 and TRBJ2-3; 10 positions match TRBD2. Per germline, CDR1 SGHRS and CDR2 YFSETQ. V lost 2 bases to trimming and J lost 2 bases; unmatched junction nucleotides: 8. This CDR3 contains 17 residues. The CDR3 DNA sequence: TGCGCCAGCAGCTTAAACCGAACTAGCGGGGACACAGATACGCAGTATTTT. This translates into CASSLNRTSGDTDTQYF. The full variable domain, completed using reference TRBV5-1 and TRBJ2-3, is KAGVTQTPRYLIKTRGQQVTLSCSPISGHRSVSWYQQTPGQGLQFLFEYFSETQRNKGNFPGRFSGRQFSNSRSEMNVSTLELGDSALYLCASSLNRTSGDTDTQYFGPGTRLTVL.

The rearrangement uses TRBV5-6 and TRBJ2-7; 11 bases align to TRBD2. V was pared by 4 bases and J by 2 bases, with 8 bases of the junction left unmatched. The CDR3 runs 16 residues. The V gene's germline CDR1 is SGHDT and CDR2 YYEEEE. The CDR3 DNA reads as TGTGCCAGCAGCACCCCTACTAGCGGGAGACCCTACGAGCAGTACTTC. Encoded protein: CASSTPTSGRPYEQYF.

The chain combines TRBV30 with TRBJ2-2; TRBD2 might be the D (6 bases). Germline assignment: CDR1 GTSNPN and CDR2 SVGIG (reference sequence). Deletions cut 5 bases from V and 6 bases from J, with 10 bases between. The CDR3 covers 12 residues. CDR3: CAWLRRAGELFF. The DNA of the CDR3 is TGTGCCTGGCTCAGGAGGGCCGGGGAGCTGTTTTTT.

CDR3 in DNA: TGTGCCAGCAGTGGTAACAGAGAAATGAACACTGAAGCTTTCTTT. Translation: CASSGNREMNTEAFF. The chain combines TRBV6-6 with TRBJ1-1; D is undetermined. Per the germline V gene, CDR1 is MNHNY and CDR2 is SVGAGI (reference sequence). V gave up 5 bases and J gave up 0 bases, with 13 bases separating them. The CDR3 has 15 residues.

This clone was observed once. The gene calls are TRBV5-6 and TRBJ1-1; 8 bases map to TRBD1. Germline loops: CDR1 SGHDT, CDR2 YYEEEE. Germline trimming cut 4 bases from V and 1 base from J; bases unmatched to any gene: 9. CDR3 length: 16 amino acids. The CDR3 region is CASSPGQGGENTEAFF. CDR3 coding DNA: TGTGCCAGCAGCCCTGGACAGGGTGGGGAGAACACTGAAGCTTTCTTT.

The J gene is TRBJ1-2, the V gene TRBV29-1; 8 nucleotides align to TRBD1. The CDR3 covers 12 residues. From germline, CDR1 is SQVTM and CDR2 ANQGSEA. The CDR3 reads CFFGTGASGYTF. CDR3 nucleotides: TGCTTCTTCGGGACAGGTGCCAGTGGCTACACCTTC.

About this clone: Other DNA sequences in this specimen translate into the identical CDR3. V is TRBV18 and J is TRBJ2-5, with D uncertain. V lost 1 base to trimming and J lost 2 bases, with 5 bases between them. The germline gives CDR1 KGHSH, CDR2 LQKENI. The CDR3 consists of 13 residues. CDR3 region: CASSPRSQETQYF. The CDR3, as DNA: TGTGCCAGCTCACCACGTTCTCAAGAGACCCAGTACTTC.

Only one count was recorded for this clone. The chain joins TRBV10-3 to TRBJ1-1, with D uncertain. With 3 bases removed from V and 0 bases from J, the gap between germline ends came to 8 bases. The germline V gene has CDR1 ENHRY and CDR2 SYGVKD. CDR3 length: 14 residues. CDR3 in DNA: TGTGCCATCAGTGAAGGGAGGATGAACACTGAAGCTTTCTTT. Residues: CAISEGRMNTEAFF.

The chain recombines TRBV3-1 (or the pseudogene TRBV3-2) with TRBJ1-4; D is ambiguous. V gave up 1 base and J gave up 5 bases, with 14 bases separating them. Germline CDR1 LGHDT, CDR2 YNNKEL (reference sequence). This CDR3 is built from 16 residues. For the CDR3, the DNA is TGTGCCAGCAGCCAAGGCTCGTACCGAGGAAATGAAAAACTGTTTTTT. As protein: CASSQGSYRGNEKLFF.

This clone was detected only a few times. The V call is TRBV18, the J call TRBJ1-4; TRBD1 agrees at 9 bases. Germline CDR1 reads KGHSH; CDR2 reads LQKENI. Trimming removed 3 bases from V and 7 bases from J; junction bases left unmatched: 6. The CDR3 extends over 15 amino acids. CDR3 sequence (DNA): TGTGCCAGCTCACCGGGGACAGGGCTGGGTGAAAAACTGTTTTTT. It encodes CASSPGTGLGEKLFF. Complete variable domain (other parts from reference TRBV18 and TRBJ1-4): NAGVMQNPRHLVRRRGQEARLRCSPMKGHSHVYWYRQLPEEGLKFMVYLQKENIIDESGMPKERFSAEFPKEGPSILRIQQVVRGDSAAYFCASSPGTGLGEKLFFGSGTQLSVL.

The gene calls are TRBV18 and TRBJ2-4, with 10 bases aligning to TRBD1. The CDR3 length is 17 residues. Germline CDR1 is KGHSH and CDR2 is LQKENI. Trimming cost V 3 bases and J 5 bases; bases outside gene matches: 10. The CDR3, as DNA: TGTGCCAGCTCACCGTTCACCGGTGGGACAGGGGAAAACATTCAGTACTTC. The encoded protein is CASSPFTGGTGENIQYF.

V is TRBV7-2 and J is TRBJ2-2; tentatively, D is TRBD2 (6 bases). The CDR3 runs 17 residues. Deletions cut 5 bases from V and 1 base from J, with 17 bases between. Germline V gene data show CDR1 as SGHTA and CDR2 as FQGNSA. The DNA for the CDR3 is TGTGCCAGCAGCCCTTGGGCGGGGACGGGGAACACCGGGGAGCTGTTTTTT. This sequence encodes CASSPWAGTGNTGELFF.

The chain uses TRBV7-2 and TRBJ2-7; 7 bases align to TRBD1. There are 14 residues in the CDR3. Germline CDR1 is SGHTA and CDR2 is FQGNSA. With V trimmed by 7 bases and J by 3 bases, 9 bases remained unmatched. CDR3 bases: TGTGCCAGCACCCGGGACAGCGCCAACTACGAGCAGTACTTC. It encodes CASTRDSANYEQYF.

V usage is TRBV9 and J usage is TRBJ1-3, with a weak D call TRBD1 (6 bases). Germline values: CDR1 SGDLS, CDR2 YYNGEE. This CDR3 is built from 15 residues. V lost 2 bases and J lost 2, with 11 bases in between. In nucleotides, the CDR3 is TGTGCCAGCAGCGTGAATTCAGGGGCTGGAAACACCATATATTTT. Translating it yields CASSVNSGAGNTIYF.

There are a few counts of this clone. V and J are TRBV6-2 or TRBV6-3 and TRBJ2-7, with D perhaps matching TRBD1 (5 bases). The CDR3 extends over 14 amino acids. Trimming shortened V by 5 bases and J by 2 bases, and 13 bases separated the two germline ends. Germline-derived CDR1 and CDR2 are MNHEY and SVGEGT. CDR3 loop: CASSLQGPPYEQYF. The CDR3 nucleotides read TGTGCCAGCAGTCTCCAGGGTCCCCCCTACGAGCAGTACTTC.

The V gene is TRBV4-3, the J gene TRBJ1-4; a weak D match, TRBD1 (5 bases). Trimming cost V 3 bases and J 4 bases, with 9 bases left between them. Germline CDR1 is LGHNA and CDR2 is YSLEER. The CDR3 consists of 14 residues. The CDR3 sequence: CASSHQDSNEKLFF. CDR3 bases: TGCGCCAGCAGCCACCAAGACAGTAATGAAAAACTGTTTTTT.